The 12 T cell receptor beta chains below all came from one sample that was sequenced in a study of T cells after yellow fever vaccination. TCRdb called the 5' RACE reads again in MiXCR, with one record for every CDR3 protein. The top ten hold roughly 1% of the sample, which has around 230,000 distinct CDR3 sequences, about 7% seen once. The source was CD4+ T cells sorted from PBMCs, collected on the day of the yellow fever booster vaccination. These receptor sequences come from a man under 40 who received the YFV17D yellow fever vaccine.

This chain uses TRBV5-1 with TRBJ2-6; 9 nucleotides line up with TRBD1. The CDR3 runs to 17 residues. The germline V gene has CDR1 SGHRS and CDR2 YFSETQ. V gave up 4 bases and J gave up 2 bases; unmatched junction bases: 7. The CDR3 reads CASSLGQGDTGANVLTF. The CDR3 nucleotides read TGCGCCAGCAGCCTGGGACAGGGTGATACTGGGGCCAACGTCCTGACTTTC.

This clonotype was seen ten or more times. The chain employs TRBV5-6 and TRBJ2-7; D is unresolved. Germline CDR1 and CDR2: SGHDT and YYEEEE. V lost 5 bases to trimming and J lost 3 bases, with 9 bases between them. This CDR3 is 12 amino acids long. CDR3 loop: CASRASSYEQYF. CDR3 DNA sequence: TGTGCCAGCAGGGCGAGTAGCTACGAGCAGTACTTC. The complete variable domain, with remaining parts taken from reference TRBV5-6 and TRBJ2-7, reads DAGVTQSPTHLIKTRGQQVTLRCSPKSGHDTVSWYQQALGQGPQFIFQYYEEEERQRGNFPDRFSGHQFPNYSSELNVNALLLGDSALYLCASRASSYEQYFGPGTRLTVT.

CDR3 amino acids: CSAKKIRGTEAFF. CDR3 sequence (DNA): TGCAGTGCTAAAAAGATCAGGGGAACTGAAGCTTTCTTT. The rearrangement links TRBV20-1 to TRBJ1-1, with D possibly matching TRBD1 (6 bases). CDR1 and CDR2 (germline): DFQATT, SNEGSKA (reference sequence). The V end was cut by 4 bases, the J end by 5 bases, with 14 bases between. The CDR3 extends over 13 amino acids.

The chain combines TRBV7-2 with TRBJ2-1, with D unclear. This CDR3 is 12 amino acids long. The V gene's germline CDR1 is SGHTA and CDR2 FQGNSA. Trimming took off 0 bases at V and 8 bases at J, with 5 bases between the two ends. Written as DNA, the CDR3 is TGTGCCAGCAGCTTAGCGAAGGATGAGCAGTTCTTC. Its protein is CASSLAKDEQFF.

This clonotype was recorded many times. The V gene is TRBV4-3, the J gene TRBJ1-2, with D possibly matching TRBD1 (6 bases). This CDR3 has 16 amino acids. V was clipped by 1 base and J by 0 bases, with 12 bases between them. Germline assignment: CDR1 LGHNA and CDR2 YSLEER. The CDR3 reads CASSQGWTDTNYGYTF. Here the CDR3 DNA reads TGCGCCAGCAGCCAAGGGTGGACAGATACTAACTATGGCTACACCTTC.

In its sample, this clonotype was seen a few times. The rearrangement links TRBV3-1 to TRBJ1-1; D is ambiguous. Germline CDR1 is LGHDT and CDR2 is YNNKEL (reference sequence). CDR3 size: 13 residues. V lost 8 bases to trimming and J lost 1 base, with 11 bases between them. The CDR3 loop is CASGRVQNTEAFF. CDR3 in DNA: TGTGCCAGCGGGCGGGTGCAGAACACTGAAGCTTTCTTT.

This clonotype came up a few times. V gene TRBV20-1 combines with J gene TRBJ2-1; 13 bases are a match to TRBD2. Trimming removed 5 bases from V and 9 bases from J; junction bases left unmatched: 13. Per germline, CDR1 DFQATT and CDR2 SNEGSKA (reference sequence). The CDR3 sequence is 16 residues long. The CDR3: CSARRTSGRAMGEQFF. The CDR3, as DNA: TGCAGTGCTCGACGGACTAGCGGGAGAGCGATGGGTGAGCAGTTCTTC.

This clonotype was found a few times. The chain links TRBV12-3 or TRBV12-4 to TRBJ2-7, with TRBD1 identical over 8 bases. The CDR3 totals 15 residues. V shed 1 base and J 7 bases; nucleotides not matched to a gene: 9. The CDR3 DNA follows: TGTGCCAGCAGTTTAGGGGGACAGGCCCCATTGGAGCAGTACTTC. Translation: CASSLGGQAPLEQYF.

Notes on this clonotype: Its ends do not fully match the called genes, so a read error is possible. The rearrangement uses TRBV11-2 and TRBJ2-3; D remains ambiguous. The CDR3 has 15 amino acids. Germline CDR1 SGHAT, CDR2 FQNNGV. The CDR3 loop reads CASSSTLGSTDAQYF. DNA of the CDR3: TGTGCCAGCAGCTCAACCCTGGGCAGCACAGATGCGCAGTATTTT.

V usage is TRBV7-2 and J usage is TRBJ1-3; 8 bases line up with TRBD1. CDR3 length: 14 amino acids. Unmatched junction bases numbered 4, after V lost 5 bases and J lost 4 bases. Germline assignment: CDR1 SGHTA and CDR2 FQGNSA. CDR3 in DNA: TGTGCCAGCAGCCGACAGGGGAGGGGAAACACCATATATTTT. This translates into CASSRQGRGNTIYF. The full variable domain, completed using reference TRBV7-2 and TRBJ1-3, is GAGVSQSPSNKVTEKGKDVELRCDPISGHTALYWYRQSLGQGLEFLIYFQGNSAPDKSGLPSDRFSAERTGGSVSTLTIQRTQQEDSAVYLCASSRQGRGNTIYFGEGSWLTVV.

The V and J genes are TRBV4-3 and TRBJ1-2; D is unclear. CDR3 length: 14 residues. Germline CDR1 reads LGHNA; CDR2 reads YSLEER. Trimming cost V 0 bases and J 8 bases, with 13 bases left between them. DNA of the CDR3: TGCGCCAGCAGCCAAGAGGGAGGAAAGTGGGGCTACACCTTC. Amino acid sequence: CASSQEGGKWGYTF.

The chain uses TRBV5-1 and TRBJ2-3; D remains ambiguous. The CDR3 extends over 11 amino acids. Deletions cut 2 bases from V and 7 bases from J, with 5 bases between. The V gene's germline CDR1 is SGHRS and CDR2 YFSETQ. CDR3 bases: TGCGCCAGCAGCTTAAAAAATACGCAGTATTTT. This sequence encodes CASSLKNTQYF.